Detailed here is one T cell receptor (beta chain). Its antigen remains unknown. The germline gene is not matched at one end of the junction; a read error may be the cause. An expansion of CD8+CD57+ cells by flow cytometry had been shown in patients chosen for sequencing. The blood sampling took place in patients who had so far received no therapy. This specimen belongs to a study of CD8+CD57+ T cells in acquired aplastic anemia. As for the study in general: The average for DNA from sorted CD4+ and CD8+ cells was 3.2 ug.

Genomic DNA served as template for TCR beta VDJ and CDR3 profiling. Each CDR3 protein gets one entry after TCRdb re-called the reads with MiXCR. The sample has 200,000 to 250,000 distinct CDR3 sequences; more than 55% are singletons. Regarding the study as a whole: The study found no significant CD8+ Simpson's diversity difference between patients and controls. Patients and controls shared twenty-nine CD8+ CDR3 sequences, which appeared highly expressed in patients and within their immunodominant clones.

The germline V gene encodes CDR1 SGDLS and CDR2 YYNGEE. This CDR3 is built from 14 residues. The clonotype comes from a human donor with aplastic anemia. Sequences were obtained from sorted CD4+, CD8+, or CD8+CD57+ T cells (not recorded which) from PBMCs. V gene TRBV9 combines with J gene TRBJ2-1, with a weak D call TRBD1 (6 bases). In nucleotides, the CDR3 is TGCGCCAGCAGCTCACGGACAGAGTACAATGAGCAGTTCTTC. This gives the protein CASSSRTEYNEQFF.